The TCR beta chain under discussion was sequenced for a study of cytomegalovirus exposure and HLA in healthy donors. V lost 3 bases to trimming and J lost 2 bases; unmatched junction nucleotides: 10. Germline CDR1 is KGHSH and CDR2 is LQKENI. The CDR3 runs 17 residues. With 60 Vbeta and 13 Jbeta primers, the PCR was carried out. Profiling relied on immunoSEQ multiplex PCR, and the TCRdb table lists in-frame clones only, not all of them. The repertoire holds about 85,000 clones, with over 50% as singletons. Findings of the study overall: It emerged from a later analysis that several of the most significant clusters appeared to be linked to common viral pathogens. Later work found most CMV-associated TCR beta chains apparently HLA-restricted. Researchers catalogued 150 or so TCR beta chains as cytomegalovirus-associated. A prior analysis recorded that most TCR beta V segments were productive about 87% or about 30% of the time.

In this sample, this clone turned up a few times. What it binds is unknown. V usage is TRBV18 and J usage is TRBJ2-1, with 7 nucleotides matching TRBD2. The specimen sequenced was PBMCs. The source is a man aged 25 to 40 in good health and CMV-seronegative. The CDR3 reads CASSPKAQRGPYNEQFF. CDR3 DNA: TGTGCCAGCTCACCTAAGGCCCAGCGGGGCCCCTACAATGAGCAGTTCTTC. Full variable domain (rest looked up from reference TRBV18 and TRBJ2-1): NAGVMQNPRHLVRRRGQEARLRCSPMKGHSHVYWYRQLPEEGLKFMVYLQKENIIDESGMPKERFSAEFPKEGPSILRIQQVVRGDSAAYFCASSPKAQRGPYNEQFFGPGTRLTVL.